This TCR beta chain was documented in a study of blood T cell repertoires in COVID-19. Across the study: Samples taken during acute and convalescent COVID-19 were collected in the United States, Italy and Spain. PBMCs, B-cell-depleted T cells, or T cells were the source of the cDNA or gDNA that made up the material.

Study processing details: Nucleated cell counts were estimated from reference gene primer amplification. Generated by immunoSEQ multiplex PCR, the TCRdb table keeps only in-frame clones and is missing some. The DNA was the basis for D and trimming; V, J and clone size are from that table. In the table there are 55,000 to 75,000 clones, 80% of which are singletons. After removal of 0 bases from V and 4 bases from J, the junction contained 7 bases not matched to a gene. There are 16 residues in the CDR3. The V gene's germline CDR1 is GTSNPN and CDR2 SVGIG (reference sequence). The chain joins TRBV30 to TRBJ2-2; 8 bases match TRBD2. This TCR came from a human donor in a cohort sampled during active COVID-19. The sample was peripheral blood. The DNA of the CDR3 is TGTGCCTGGAGTGTAAAAACGGGAGGGGTCACCGGGGAGCTGTTTTTT. Translated: CAWSVKTGGVTGELFF.